A single T cell receptor beta chain is shown here with its context. The sample comes from a study of OX40 agonist ivuxolimab in advanced cancers. The CDR3 has 15 amino acids. V lost 0 bases, J lost 4 bases, and 12 bases lay in between. Germline assignment: CDR1 SGDLS and CDR2 YYNGEE. Method: immunoSEQ multiplex PCR; TCRdb's copy keeps in-frame clones and lacks some. The sample holds about 45,000 clones, about nine tenths seen once. Sample: CD4+ or CD8+ T cells sorted from blood, taken in a trial of the OX40 agonist ivuxolimab. The chain employs TRBV9 and TRBJ2-3; TRBD2 might be the D (6 bases). This clonotype was obtained from an adult with an advanced solid tumor such as melanoma, head and neck, liver or kidney cancer. The CDR3 nucleotides are TGTGCCAGCAGCGTAGGAGGAGGAGGGTCAGATACGCAGTATTTT. Its protein product is CASSVGGGGSDTQYF.